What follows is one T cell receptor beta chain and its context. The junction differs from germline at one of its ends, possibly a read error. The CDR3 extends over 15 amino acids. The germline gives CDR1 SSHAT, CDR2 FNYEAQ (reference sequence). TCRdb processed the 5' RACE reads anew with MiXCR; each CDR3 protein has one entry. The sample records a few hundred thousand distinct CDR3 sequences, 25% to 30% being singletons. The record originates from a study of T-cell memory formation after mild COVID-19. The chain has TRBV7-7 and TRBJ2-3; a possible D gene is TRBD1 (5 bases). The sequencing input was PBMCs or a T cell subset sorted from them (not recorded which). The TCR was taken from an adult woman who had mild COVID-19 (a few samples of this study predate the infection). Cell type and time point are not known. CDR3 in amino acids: CASSLGHSSTDTQYF. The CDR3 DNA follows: TGTGCTAGCAGCTTAGGACATTCTAGCACAGATACGCAGTATTTT.